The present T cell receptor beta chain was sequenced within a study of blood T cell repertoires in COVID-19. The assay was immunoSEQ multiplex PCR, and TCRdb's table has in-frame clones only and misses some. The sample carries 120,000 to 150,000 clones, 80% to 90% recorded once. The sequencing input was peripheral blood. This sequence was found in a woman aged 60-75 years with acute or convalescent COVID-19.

The DNA for the CDR3 is TGCGCCAGCAGCCAACTAACTAGCGGGGGGTCCTACAATGAGCAGTTCTTC. This gives the protein CASSQLTSGGSYNEQFF. The chain is built from TRBV4-3 and TRBJ2-1, with 12 bases fitting TRBD2. The germline gives CDR1 LGHNA, CDR2 YSLEER. The ends lost 2 bases at V and 1 base at J; junction bases unmatched: 3. CDR3 size: 17 residues.